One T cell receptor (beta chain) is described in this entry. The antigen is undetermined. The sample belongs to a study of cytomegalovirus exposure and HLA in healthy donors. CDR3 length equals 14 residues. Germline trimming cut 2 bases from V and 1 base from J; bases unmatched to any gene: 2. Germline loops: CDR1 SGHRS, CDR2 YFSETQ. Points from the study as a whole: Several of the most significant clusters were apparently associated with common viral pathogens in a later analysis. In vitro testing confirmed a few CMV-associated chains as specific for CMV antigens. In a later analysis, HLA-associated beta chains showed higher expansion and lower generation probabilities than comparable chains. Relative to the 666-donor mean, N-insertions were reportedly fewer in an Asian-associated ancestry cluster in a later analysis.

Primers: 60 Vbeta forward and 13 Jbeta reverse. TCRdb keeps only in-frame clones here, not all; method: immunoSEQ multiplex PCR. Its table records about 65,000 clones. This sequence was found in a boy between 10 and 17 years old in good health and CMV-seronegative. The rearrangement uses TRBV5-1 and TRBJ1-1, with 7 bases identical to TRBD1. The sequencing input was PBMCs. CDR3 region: CASSFWTGNTEAFF. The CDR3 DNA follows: TGCGCCAGCAGCTTCTGGACAGGGAACACTGAAGCTTTCTTT.